These T cell receptor beta chains were read from a single sample in a study of CD8 T cells in Susac syndrome. Using its own MiXCR run on the immunoSEQ multiplex PCR reads, TCRdb lists one record per CDR3 protein. Seen here are nearly 200,000 distinct CDR3 sequences, 90% to 95% observed once, and the top ten hold roughly 0.088%. The specimen sequenced was CD4+ T cells from PBMCs. The source of these receptors is a human donor with multiple sclerosis. The CDR3 runs from the conserved cysteine through the conserved F or W. The D gene is left open where the match is weak. The size entry is marked missing in some rows and otherwise reads once, few, many or a size class.

>NA|TRBV9|NA|TRBJ1-1
CASSVRPAGPEAFF
TGTGCCAGCAGCGTCCGACCAGCGGGACCTGAAGCTTTCTTT
>TRBD2|TRBV5-1|NA|TRBJ2-7
CASSAGTTTYEQYF
TGCGCCAGCTCCGCCGGGACTACGACCTACGAGCAGTACTTC
>NA|TRBV29-1|NA|TRBJ1-5
CSAGTPGGNQPQHF
TGCAGCGCAGGAACTCCGGGAGGCAATCAGCCCCAGCATTTT
>NA|TRBV4-1|NA|TRBJ1-5
CASSQVGGGQPQHF
TGCGCCAGCAGCCAAGTTGGCGGCGGTCAGCCCCAGCATTTT
>TRBD1|TRBV10-2|NA|TRBJ1-2
CASRGQGDYGYTF
TGCGCCAGCAGGGGCCAGGGGGACTATGGCTACACCTTC
>TRBD2|TRBV23-1|NA|TRBJ2-7
CASSPSVAGIGHEQYF
TGCGCCAGCAGTCCCTCTGTAGCGGGGATTGGGCACGAGCAGTACTTC
>NA|TRBV21-1|NA|TRBJ1-1
CASSKDGIEAFF
TGTGCCAGCAGCAAAGACGGAATAGAAGCTTTCTTT
>TRBD2|TRBV7-9|NA|TRBJ2-7
CASSLALAGGFYEQYF
TGTGCCAGCAGCTTAGCGCTGGCGGGGGGTTTCTACGAGCAGTACTTC
>TRBD2|TRBV11-2|few|TRBJ2-5
CASSHLGRVGQYF
TGTGCCAGCAGCCACCTTGGGAGGGTTGGCCAGTACTTC
>NA|TRBV18|few|TRBJ1-1
CASSFRNTEAFF
TGTGCCAGCTCGTTTAGGAACACTGAAGCTTTCTTT
>NA|TRBV20-1|NA|TRBJ1-2
CSVAGYGYGYTF
TGCAGTGTGGCGGGGTACGGCTATGGCTACACCTTC
>TRBD1|TRBV13|NA|TRBJ2-1
CASSLVGQGISYNEQFF
TGTGCCAGCAGCTTAGTGGGACAGGGGATCTCCTACAATGAGCAGTTCTTC
>TRBD2|TRBV19|NA|TRBJ2-1
CASTREAGEWNEQFF
TGTGCCAGTACCCGAGAAGCGGGAGAGTGGAATGAGCAGTTCTTC
>NA|TRBV2|NA|TRBJ1-2
CASNFKGHGYTF
TGTGCCAGCAATTTCAAGGGGCATGGCTACACCTTC
>NA|TRBV19|NA|TRBJ1-5
CASSKKHSTANNQPQHF
TGTGCCAGTAGTAAGAAACATTCGACGGCGAACAATCAGCCCCAGCATTTT
>NA|TRBV27|NA|TRBJ1-5
CASSLRQFGMPQHF
TGTGCCAGCAGCTTACGACAGTTCGGGATGCCCCAGCATTTT
>NA|TRBV9|NA|TRBJ1-1
CASSEGPEGTEAFF
TGTGCCAGCAGCGAGGGACCTGAGGGCACTGAAGCTTTCTTT
>TRBD1|TRBV19|NA|TRBJ2-1
CASISAGGGEQFF
TGTGCCAGTATTAGTGCAGGGGGCGGTGAGCAGTTCTTC
>TRBD2|TRBV20-1|NA|TRBJ2-7
CSAREGGSDYEQYF
TGCAGTGCTAGAGAAGGCGGGAGTGACTACGAGCAGTACTTC
>NA|TRBV15|once|TRBJ2-7
CATSRGDSRGYEQYF
TGTGCCACCAGCAGAGGCGACAGTAGGGGCTACGAGCAGTACTTC
>NA|TRBV9|NA|TRBJ1-2
CASSVAGLDGYTF
TGTGCCAGCAGCGTAGCGGGTTTGGATGGCTACACCTTC
>NA|TRBV20-1|NA|TRBJ2-7
CSARDVRARMYEQYF
TGCAGTGCTAGAGATGTGCGGGCCCGGATGTACGAGCAGTACTTC
>TRBD1|TRBV3-1|NA|TRBJ1-1
CASSPWTGGTEAFF
TGTGCCAGCAGCCCATGGACAGGGGGAACTGAAGCTTTCTTT